The 15 T cell receptor beta chains given below trace back to one sample, sequenced in a study of CD8+CD57+ T cells in acquired aplastic anemia. Profiling of TCR beta VDJ combinations and CDR3 sequences used genomic DNA as template. MiXCR was run by TCRdb on the reads, yielding one entry per CDR3 protein. The profile shows around 170,000 distinct CDR3 sequences, about 47% of them singletons. Material: sorted CD4+, CD8+, or CD8+CD57+ T cells (not recorded which) from PBMCs. Source of these receptors: a human donor in good health.

The chain carries TRBV9 and TRBJ1-1; D is unclear. CDR3 length: 15 residues. Trimming left V 0 bases short and J 0 bases short, with 9 bases between. The germline gives CDR1 SGDLS, CDR2 YYNGEE. The CDR3 sequence: CASSVDGSMNTEAFF. The CDR3 DNA reads TGTGCCAGCAGCGTAGATGGGAGCATGAACACTGAAGCTTTCTTT.

This clonotype showed up just a few times. The chain employs TRBV20-1 and TRBJ2-7, with D perhaps TRBD1 (5 bases). The V gene lost 7 bases and the J gene lost 4 bases, with 11 bases spanning the gap. The CDR3 extends over 11 amino acids. Germline CDR1 is DFQATT and CDR2 is SNEGSKA (reference sequence). The DNA for the CDR3 is TGCAGTGTCGATCCAGGGTACGAGCAGTACTTC. This sequence encodes CSVDPGYEQYF.

Remarks on this clonotype: One junction end does not reproduce the germline sequence, and a read error may be involved. The J gene is TRBJ1-6, the V gene TRBV2, with D perhaps matching TRBD1 (5 bases). The CDR3 runs to 15 residues. Per the germline V gene, CDR1 is SNHLY and CDR2 is FYNNEI. CDR3 region: CATQALGTLDSPVHF. As DNA, the CDR3 is TGTGCTACCCAGGCCCTAGGGACTTTGGATTCACCCGTCCACTTT.

This clonotype was counted ten times or more. V is TRBV3-1 and J is TRBJ1-1; possibly TRBD1 for D (5 bases). Germline V gene lookup returns CDR1 LGHDT and CDR2 YNNKEL (reference sequence). The CDR3 has 15 amino acids. V was pared by 1 base and J by 0 bases, with 9 bases between. As DNA, the CDR3 is TGTGCCAGCAGCCAAGTGCCAGGGATGAACACTGAAGCTTTCTTT. This translates into CASSQVPGMNTEAFF.

Worth noting for this clonotype: This CDR3 fails to terminate in the conserved phenylalanine or tryptophan, so it likely reflects a read error. The V call is TRBV6-1, the J call TRBJ2-1; tentatively, D is TRBD1 or TRBD2 (7 bases each). There are 15 residues in the CDR3. Germline V gene sequence: CDR1 MNHNS, CDR2 SASEGT. With 7 bases removed from V and 7 bases from J, the gap between germline ends came to 20 bases. The CDR3 spells CASTNGGGRGNEQFL. CDR3 coding DNA: TGTGCCAGCACCAATGGGGGGGGCAGGGGGAATGAGCAGTTCCTC.

The CDR3 spells CAISPQGGSYEQYF. The CDR3 coding sequence is TGTGCCATCAGCCCGCAGGGAGGGTCCTACGAGCAGTACTTC. The chain combines TRBV10-3 with TRBJ2-7; 7 bases line up with TRBD2. CDR1 is ENHRY and CDR2 is SYGVKD in the germline V gene. The V gene end was trimmed by 6 bases and the J gene end by 1 base; junction bases not matched to a gene: 6. The CDR3 consists of 14 residues.

In this sample, this clonotype turned up many times. CDR3 in DNA: TGTGCCAGCAGCTTAGCGTCGGGGGCGCAGGACACTGAAGCTTTCTTT. This translates into CASSLASGAQDTEAFF. The V gene is TRBV13, the J gene TRBJ1-1, with a tentative D call TRBD1 (6 bases). This CDR3 comprises 16 residues. From germline, CDR1 is PRHDT and CDR2 FYEKMQ (reference sequence). The germline V and J ends were trimmed by 1 base and 3 bases, with 15 bases remaining between them. Using reference TRBV13 and TRBJ1-1 for the parts outside the CDR3, the full variable domain is AAGVIQSPRHLIKEKRETATLKCYPIPRHDTVYWYQQGPGQDPQFLISFYEKMQSDKGSIPDRFSAQQFSDYHSELNMSSLELGDSALYFCASSLASGAQDTEAFFGQGTRLTVV.

This rearrangement joins TRBV20-1 to TRBJ2-1; 9 bases map to TRBD2. The junction had 3 bases not matched to a gene; V was cut back by 1 base and J by 5 bases. Germline CDR1 DFQATT, CDR2 SNEGSKA (reference sequence). The CDR3 has 14 residues. The CDR3 DNA reads as TGCAGTGCTAGAGGACTAGCGGCCAACAATGAGCAGTTCTTC. Its protein product is CSARGLAANNEQFF.

There are a few counts of this clonotype. V is TRBV3-1 and J is TRBJ2-7; TRBD2 matches 8 bases. CDR1 is LGHDT, CDR2 YNNKEL, per germline (reference sequence). CDR3 length: 15 residues. With V trimmed by 0 bases and J by 6 bases, 7 bases remained unmatched. This CDR3 reads CASSQDLAGGSEQYF. DNA for the CDR3: TGTGCCAGCAGCCAAGATCTGGCGGGAGGTTCCGAGCAGTACTTC.

The chain links TRBV28 to TRBJ2-1; 11 bases align to TRBD2. The V gene end was trimmed by 11 bases and the J gene end by 4 bases; junction bases not matched to a gene: 13. This CDR3 region has 16 residues. Germline lookup yields CDR1 MDHEN and CDR2 SYDVKM. The CDR3 sequence is CAAGPTSGKPYNEQFF. CDR3 nucleotides: TGTGCCGCGGGACCGACTAGCGGGAAACCGTACAATGAGCAGTTCTTC.

This clonotype was seen a single time. The chain joins TRBV7-9 to TRBJ2-3; 7 bases match TRBD2. CDR3 length: 13 residues. Germline V gives CDR1 SEHNR, CDR2 FQNEAQ (reference sequence). V trimming: 5 bases; J trimming: 4 bases; junction bases outside the gene matches: 3. CDR3 sequence (DNA): TGTGCCAGCAGCCAACGGGGGGCAGATACGCAGTATTTT. It specifies CASSQRGADTQYF.

The rearrangement joins TRBV20-1 to TRBJ1-1; a possible D gene is TRBD1 (5 bases). Germline V gene data show CDR1 as DFQATT and CDR2 as SNEGSKA (reference sequence). The CDR3 consists of 14 residues. The V and J ends lost 2 bases and 2 bases respectively, with 12 bases between them. This CDR3 reads CSARPGSLNTEAFF. The CDR3, as DNA: TGCAGTGCTAGACCAGGGTCATTAAACACTGAAGCTTTCTTT.

Comment on this clonotype: This sequence may be a read error, since a much larger clone differs from it by one base. The chain uses TRBV19 and TRBJ1-2, with D unclear. Germline lookup yields CDR1 LNHDA and CDR2 SQIVND (reference sequence). CDR3 length: 11 residues. In DNA form, the CDR3 reads TGTGCCAGCCAGTTCGGTTCCGGCTACGCCTTC. The encoded protein is CASQFGSGYAF. The whole variable domain, remainder taken from reference TRBV19 and TRBJ1-2, is DGGITQSPKYLFRKEGQNVTLSCEQNLNHDAMYWYRQDPGQGLRLIYYSQIVNDFQKGDIAEGYSVSREKKESFPLTVTSAQKNPTAFYLCASQFGSGYAFGSGTRLTVV.

The V and J genes are TRBV24-1 and TRBJ2-3; 7 nucleotides match TRBD2. The CDR3 contains 15 residues. Germline CDR1 and CDR2: KGHDR and SFDVKD. The J segment lost 1 base and the V segment lost 4 bases, leaving 4 bases of the junction unmatched. CDR3 bases: TGTGCCACCAGTGAGGCTAGCGGAGGCACAGATACGCAGTATTTT. This translates into CATSEASGGTDTQYF.

The V gene is TRBV2, the J gene TRBJ2-7; D remains ambiguous. V was shortened by 3 bases and J by 3 bases, with 12 bases between the two germline ends. Germline V lookup: CDR1 SNHLY, CDR2 FYNNEI. The CDR3 spans 14 residues. CDR3 in amino acids: CASSEGWIFYEQYF. CDR3 in DNA: TGTGCCAGCAGTGAGGGGTGGATTTTCTACGAGCAGTACTTC.